A selection of T cell receptor beta chains follows, all from one sample in a study of CD8 T cells in Susac syndrome. MiXCR, applied by TCRdb to the immunoSEQ multiplex PCR reads, yields one record per CDR3 protein. The profile shows about 190,000 distinct CDR3 sequences, 85% to 95% of them singletons. The sequenced material came from CD4+ T cells from PBMCs. The receptors originated from a human donor in good health. CDR3s include the opening cysteine and the closing phenylalanine or tryptophan. The order of the fields is J gene, D gene, V gene, CDR3 length, CDR3 protein, CDR3 DNA. The D gene is left open where the match is weak.

j_gene: TRBJ1-2
d_gene: NA
v_gene: TRBV7-9
len: 13
CDR3aa: CASSLWDKDGYTF
CDR3nt: TGTGCCAGCAGCTTATGGGACAAAGATGGCTACACCTTC

j_gene: TRBJ2-3
d_gene: TRBD2
v_gene: TRBV7-2
len: 16
CDR3aa: CASSLEATSGVNTQYF
CDR3nt: TGTGCCAGCAGCTTAGAGGCGACTAGCGGGGTAAATACGCAGTATTTT

j_gene: TRBJ2-1
d_gene: TRBD2
v_gene: TRBV20-1
len: 14
CDR3aa: CSAPGTSGRDEQFF
CDR3nt: TGCAGTGCCCCCGGGACTAGCGGGAGAGATGAGCAGTTCTTC

j_gene: TRBJ1-2
d_gene: NA
v_gene: TRBV9
len: 14
CDR3aa: CASSVVEGSYGYTF
CDR3nt: TGTGCCAGCAGCGTAGTTGAGGGTTCCTATGGCTACACCTTC

j_gene: TRBJ2-2
d_gene: NA
v_gene: TRBV14
len: 15
CDR3aa: CASSPTRSGTGELFF
CDR3nt: TGTGCCAGCAGCCCCACGCGTTCGGGCACCGGGGAGCTGTTTTTT

j_gene: TRBJ1-1
d_gene: TRBD1
v_gene: TRBV9
len: 14
CDR3aa: CASSVVVRGTEAFF
CDR3nt: TGTGCCAGCAGCGTGGTCGTCAGGGGGACTGAAGCTTTCTTT

j_gene: TRBJ2-7
d_gene: NA
v_gene: TRBV20-1
len: 14
CDR3aa: CSARAGRGEYEQYF
CDR3nt: TGCAGTGCTAGAGCTGGCAGGGGGGAGTACGAGCAGTACTTC

j_gene: TRBJ2-5
d_gene: TRBD1
v_gene: TRBV20-1
len: 14
CDR3aa: CSARGQRGMETQYF
CDR3nt: TGCAGTGCTAGGGGACAGAGAGGTATGGAGACCCAGTACTTC

j_gene: TRBJ1-5
d_gene: TRBD1
v_gene: TRBV2
len: 13
CDR3aa: CASRGQLNQPQHF
CDR3nt: TGTGCCAGCAGGGGACAGTTAAATCAGCCCCAGCATTTT

j_gene: TRBJ2-7
d_gene: NA
v_gene: TRBV9
len: 12
CDR3aa: CASSVDQGIQYF
CDR3nt: TGTGCCAGCAGCGTAGATCAGGGCATACAGTACTTC

j_gene: TRBJ2-5
d_gene: NA
v_gene: TRBV12-3/TRBV12-4
len: 14
CDR3aa: CASSLPPHPGAQYF
CDR3nt: TGTGCCAGCAGTTTGCCCCCCCATCCAGGAGCCCAGTACTTC

j_gene: TRBJ2-5
d_gene: TRBD1
v_gene: TRBV28
len: 15
CDR3aa: CASSPGDRQQETQYF
CDR3nt: TGTGCCAGCAGTCCAGGGGACAGACAACAAGAGACCCAGTACTTC

j_gene: TRBJ1-6
d_gene: TRBD1
v_gene: TRBV25-1
len: 15
CDR3aa: CASSDLGQRNSPLHF
CDR3nt: TGTGCCAGCAGTGATTTGGGACAGAGGAATTCACCCCTCCACTTT

j_gene: TRBJ2-7
d_gene: NA
v_gene: TRBV5-1
len: 13
CDR3aa: CASSLGASREQYF
CDR3nt: TGCGCCAGCAGCTTGGGGGCGTCCCGCGAGCAGTACTTC